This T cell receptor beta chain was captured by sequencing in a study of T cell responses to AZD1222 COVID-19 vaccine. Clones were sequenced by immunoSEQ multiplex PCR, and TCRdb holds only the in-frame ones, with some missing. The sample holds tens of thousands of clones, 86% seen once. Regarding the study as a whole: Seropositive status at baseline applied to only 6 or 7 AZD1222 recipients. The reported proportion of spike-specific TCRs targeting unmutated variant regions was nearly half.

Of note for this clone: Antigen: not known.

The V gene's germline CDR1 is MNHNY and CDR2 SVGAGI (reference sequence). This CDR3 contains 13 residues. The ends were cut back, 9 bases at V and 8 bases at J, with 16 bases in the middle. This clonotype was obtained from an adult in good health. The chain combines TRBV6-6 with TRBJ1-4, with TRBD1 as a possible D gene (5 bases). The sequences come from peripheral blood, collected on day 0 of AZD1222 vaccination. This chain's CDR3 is CASVRDWREKLFF. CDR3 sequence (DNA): TGTGCCAGTGTCCGGGACTGGCGGGAAAAACTGTTTTTT.